The clone carrying this T cell receptor beta chain was recorded only once. The sample originates from a study of shared clonotypes between healthy human individuals. Study overall: Researchers assigned three CD4 naive, three CD4 memory, two CD8 naive and one CD8 memory plate to each donor.

Running of the assay took place at deep level. Some clones are missing from TCRdb's copy, which holds only in-frame ones; the method was immunoSEQ multiplex PCR. Altogether about 1 million clones are present, about 77% being singletons, with the ten largest covering 1.5%. CDR1 SGHAT and CDR2 FQNNGV come from the germline V gene. There are 14 residues in the CDR3. V dropped 1 base and J dropped 2 bases, with 9 bases sitting between them. This TCR came from a man aged 18 to 35 in good health. What was sequenced was memory CD4+ T cells sorted from blood. Subset specified: CD45RA-negative fraction. The V and J genes are TRBV11-2 and TRBJ2-7, with a weak D call TRBD2 (5 bases). CDR3 DNA: TGTGCCAGCAGCTTAGGTGAGGGCCCCTACGAGCAGTACTTC. Translation gives CASSLGEGPYEQYF.